Included here is one TCR beta chain sequence, with context. The antigen it binds to is not known. The record has no base qualities; no much larger clone is one base away. The data stem from a study of blood T cell repertoires in COVID-19 (TCRdb year 2020). At the level of the whole study: Collaborator samples came from the United States, Italy and Spain and covered acute and convalescent phases of COVID-19. The material from the prospective study consisted of cDNA or gDNA derived from T cells, B-cell-depleted T cells, or PBMCs. The dataset comprised deeply sampled blood TCRbeta repertoires from subjects exposed to, actively infected with, or recovered from COVID-19. The repertoires were made available in a free public database intended to serve as a resource for research on the immune response to SARS-CoV-2. The samples were drawn from two sources: the first 160 participants of the ongoing ImmuneRACE study, and 1,200 or so subjects contributed by 6 global collaborators. A de-identified subject ID, COVID-19 status, age in years and sex were almost always included in the sample metadata. Where available, HLA class I and class II types were taken from metadata supplied by the sample provider and were not determined by assay-based typing.

At one collaborating source in Seattle, patients were enrolled during active infection and were followed longitudinally through the course of disease. Each collaborating institution followed its own protocols to collect whole blood in K2EDTA tubes. For TCRbeta analysis, collaborator samples were shipped as frozen whole blood, as isolated PBMCs, or as DNA extracted from either sample type. Here is what the overall study found, with its caveats: The quantity of clinical and demographic metadata differed by source and by participant and was supplied without curation.

V sheds 2 bases and J sheds 11 bases, leaving 12 bases between their ends. The CDR3 runs 12 residues from the cysteine to the phenylalanine. Just CDR3 DNA is preserved here, 36 bases in frame from base 1. The CDR1 and CDR2 encoded by the germline V gene (reference sequence) are MNHNY and SVGAGI. The immunoSEQ Assay, a bias-controlled multiplex PCR, was used to amplify TCRbeta CDR3 regions from genomic DNA. In the source study's methods: Within the assay, amplification of reference gene primers was used to estimate how many nucleated cells each sample contained. To quantify the absolute abundance of each unique TCRbeta CDR3 rearrangement, sequence reads were collapsed and filtered. For each sample, productive Simpson clonality was calculated by taking the square root of Simpson's diversity index across productive rearrangements. Sourced from immuneACCESS, this table was stored by TCRdb with only in-frame sequences that have V and J called. A share of the clones is absent; for the studies checked, an unresolved V gene accounts for under half, and the remainder has no known explanation. The DNA gave D and trimming, while V, J and clone size come from that table. The sample profile shows roughly 64,000 clones; about 80% of them were found once. The ten largest clones capture around 14% of the sample.

Recombination connected TRBV6-6 to TRBJ1-2; TRBD1 is perhaps the D gene, given 6 matching bases. The TCR comes from a man aged 55 to 70 with COVID-19, enrolled during active disease. Sequenced sample: peripheral blood. CDR3 protein: CASSYPDSGYTF. The sequenced DNA: TGTGCCAGCAGTTACCCGGACAGTGGATACACCTTC.